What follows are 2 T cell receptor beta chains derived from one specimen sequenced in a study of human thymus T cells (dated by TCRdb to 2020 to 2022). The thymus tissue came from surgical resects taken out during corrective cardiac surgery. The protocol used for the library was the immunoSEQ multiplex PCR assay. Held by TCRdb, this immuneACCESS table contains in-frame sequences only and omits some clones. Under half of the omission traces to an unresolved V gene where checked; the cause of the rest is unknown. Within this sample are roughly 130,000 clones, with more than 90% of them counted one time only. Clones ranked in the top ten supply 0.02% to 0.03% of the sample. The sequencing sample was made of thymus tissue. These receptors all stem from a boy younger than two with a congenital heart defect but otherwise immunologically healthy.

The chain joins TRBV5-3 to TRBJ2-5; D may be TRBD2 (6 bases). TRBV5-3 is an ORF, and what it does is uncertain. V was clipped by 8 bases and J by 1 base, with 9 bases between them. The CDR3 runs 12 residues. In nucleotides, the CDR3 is TGTGCCAGGAGGGACTCCCAAGAGACCCAGTACTTC. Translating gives CARRDSQETQYF.

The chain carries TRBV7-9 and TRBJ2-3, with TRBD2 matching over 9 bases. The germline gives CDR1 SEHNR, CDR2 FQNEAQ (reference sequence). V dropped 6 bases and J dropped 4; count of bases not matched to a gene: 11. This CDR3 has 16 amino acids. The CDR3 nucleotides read TGTGCCAGCAGTCTGAGAGCGGGGGGCCCACCAGATACGCAGTATTTT. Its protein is CASSLRAGGPPDTQYF. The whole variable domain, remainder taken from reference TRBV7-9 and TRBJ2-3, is DTGVSQNPRHKITKRGQNVTFRCDPISEHNRLYWYRQTLGQGPEFLTYFQNEAQLEKSRLLSDRFSAERPKGSFSTLEIQRTEQGDSAMYLCASSLRAGGPPDTQYFGPGTRLTVL.